Below, 5 T cell receptor beta chains from the same sample are listed, as sequenced in a study of CD8 T cells in ankylosing spondylitis. TCRdb reanalysed the 5' RACE reads using MiXCR and keeps one entry per CDR3 protein. The table shows some 240,000 distinct CDR3 sequences, with around 7.8% occurring only once. Specimen: blood, either unsorted or a sorted T cell fraction (not recorded which). The receptors shown here come from a male donor with ankylosing spondylitis or in good health (not recorded which).

This chain uses TRBV6-1 with TRBJ2-7, with 9 nucleotides matching TRBD1. Germline V gene data show CDR1 as MNHNS and CDR2 as SASEGT. V dropped 7 bases and J dropped 4; count of bases not matched to a gene: 8. CDR3 length equals 14 residues. CDR3 residues: CASTPRTGAYEQYF. CDR3 bases: TGTGCCAGCACCCCCCGGACAGGGGCTTACGAGCAGTACTTC.

This clonotype came up many times. The V gene is TRBV9, the J gene TRBJ2-7; maybe TRBD2 (6 bases). V lost 4 bases and J lost 4, with 12 bases in between. CDR3 length: 13 residues. Germline assignment: CDR1 SGDLS and CDR2 YYNGEE. The CDR3 DNA reads TGTGCCAGCAGCCTCCGGGGAGGTTACGAGCAGTACTTC. Translated: CASSLRGGYEQYF.

The genes are TRBV20-1 and TRBJ1-5; possible D gene TRBD1, 5 bases. This CDR3 has 15 amino acids. Germline V gene data show CDR1 as DFQATT and CDR2 as SNEGSKA (reference sequence). Trimming removed 3 bases from V and 8 bases from J, with 20 bases in between. The CDR3 is CSASRQRVSAEPQHF. CDR3 coding DNA: TGCAGTGCTAGCCGACAGAGAGTATCAGCCGAGCCCCAGCATTTT.

This clonotype was counted ten times or more. V usage is TRBV10-3 and J usage is TRBJ2-5; 8 nucleotides match TRBD2. V was clipped by 2 bases and J by 5 bases; unmatched bases: 7. This CDR3 region has 15 residues. CDR1 and CDR2 (germline): ENHRY, SYGVKD. The CDR3 here is CAISESGSNRETQYF. CDR3 DNA sequence: TGTGCCATCAGTGAGAGCGGGAGCAATAGGGAGACCCAGTACTTC.

This clonotype was seen a few times. The gene calls are TRBV7-6 and TRBJ2-5; perhaps TRBD2 as D (6 bases). This CDR3 is built from 17 residues. V was trimmed by 1 base and J by 2 bases, leaving 17 bases between them. CDR1 and CDR2 from the germline V gene are SGHVS and FNYEAQ. As DNA, the CDR3 is TGTGCCAGCAGCTTAGAGGTGACCGGGAGTGTACAAGAGACCCAGTACTTC. It yields the protein CASSLEVTGSVQETQYF.